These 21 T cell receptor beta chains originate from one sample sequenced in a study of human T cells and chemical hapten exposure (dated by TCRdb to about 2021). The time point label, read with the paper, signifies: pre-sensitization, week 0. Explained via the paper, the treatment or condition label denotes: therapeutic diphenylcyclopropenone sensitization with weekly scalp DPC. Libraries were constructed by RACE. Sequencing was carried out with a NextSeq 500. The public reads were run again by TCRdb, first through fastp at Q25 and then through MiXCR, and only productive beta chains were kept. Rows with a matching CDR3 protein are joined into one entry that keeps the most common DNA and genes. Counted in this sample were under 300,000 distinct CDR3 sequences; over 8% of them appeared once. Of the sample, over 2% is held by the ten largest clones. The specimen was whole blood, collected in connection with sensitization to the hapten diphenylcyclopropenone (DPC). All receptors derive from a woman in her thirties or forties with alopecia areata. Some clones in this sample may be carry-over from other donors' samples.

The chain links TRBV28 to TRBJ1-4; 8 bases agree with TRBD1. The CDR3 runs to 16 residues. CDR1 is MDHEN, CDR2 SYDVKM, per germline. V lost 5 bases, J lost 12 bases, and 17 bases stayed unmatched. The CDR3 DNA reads TGTGCCAGCAGTGGGCTTGGACAGGGATCTTGGCGTGAACTGTTTTTT. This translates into CASSGLGQGSWRELFF. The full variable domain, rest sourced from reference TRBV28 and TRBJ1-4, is DVKVTQSSRYLVKRTGEKVFLECVQDMDHENMFWYRQDPGLGLRLIYFSYDVKMKEKGDIPEGYSVSREKKERFSLILESASTNQTSMYLCASSGLGQGSWRELFFGSGTQLSVL.

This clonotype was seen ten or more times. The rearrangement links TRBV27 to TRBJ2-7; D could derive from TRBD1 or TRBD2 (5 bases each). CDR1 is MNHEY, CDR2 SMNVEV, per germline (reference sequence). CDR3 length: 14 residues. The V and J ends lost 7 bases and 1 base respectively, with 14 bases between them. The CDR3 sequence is CASKRPGPSYEQYF. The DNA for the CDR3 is TGTGCCAGCAAGAGACCGGGGCCGTCCTACGAGCAGTACTTC.

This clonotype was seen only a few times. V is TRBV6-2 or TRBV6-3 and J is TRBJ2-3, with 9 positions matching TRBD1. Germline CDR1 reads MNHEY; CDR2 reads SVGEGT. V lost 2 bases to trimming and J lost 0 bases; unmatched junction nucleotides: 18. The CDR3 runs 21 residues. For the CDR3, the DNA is TGTGCCAGCAGTTACCCAAGACAGGGGGAACTTCAACTCCTCAGCACAGATACGCAGTATTTT. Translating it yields CASSYPRQGELQLLSTDTQYF.

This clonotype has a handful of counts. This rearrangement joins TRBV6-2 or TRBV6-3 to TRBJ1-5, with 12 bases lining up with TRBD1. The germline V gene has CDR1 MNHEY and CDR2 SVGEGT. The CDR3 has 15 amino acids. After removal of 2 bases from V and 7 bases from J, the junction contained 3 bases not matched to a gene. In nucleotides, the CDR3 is TGTGCCAGCAGTTACCCAGGGACAGGGGGCCAGCCCCAGCATTTT. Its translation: CASSYPGTGGQPQHF.

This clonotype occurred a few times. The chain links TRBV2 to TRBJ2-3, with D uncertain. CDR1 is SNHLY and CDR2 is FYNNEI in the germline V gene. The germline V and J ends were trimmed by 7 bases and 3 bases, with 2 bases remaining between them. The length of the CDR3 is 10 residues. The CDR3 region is CASKTDTQYF. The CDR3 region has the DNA TGTGCCAGCAAGACAGATACGCAGTATTTT.

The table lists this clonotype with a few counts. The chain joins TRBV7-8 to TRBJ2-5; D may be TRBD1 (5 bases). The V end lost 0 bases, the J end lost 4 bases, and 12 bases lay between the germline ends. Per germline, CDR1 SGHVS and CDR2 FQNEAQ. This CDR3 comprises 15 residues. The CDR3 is CASSLAQGWVETQYF. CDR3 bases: TGTGCCAGCAGCTTAGCGCAGGGCTGGGTAGAGACCCAGTACTTC.

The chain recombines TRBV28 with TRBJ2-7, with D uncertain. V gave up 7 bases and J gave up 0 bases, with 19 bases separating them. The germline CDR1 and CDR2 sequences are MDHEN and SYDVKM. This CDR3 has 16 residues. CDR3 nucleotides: TGTGCCAGCACCCCTCCAGGACCGCCGAGCTCCTACGAGCAGTACTTC. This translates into CASTPPGPPSSYEQYF.

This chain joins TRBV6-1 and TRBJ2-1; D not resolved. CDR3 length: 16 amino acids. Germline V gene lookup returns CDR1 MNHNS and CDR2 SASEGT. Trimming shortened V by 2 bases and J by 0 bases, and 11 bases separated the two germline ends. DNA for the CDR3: TGTGCCAGCAGTGAATTGGACGGGTACTCCTACAATGAGCAGTTCTTC. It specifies CASSELDGYSYNEQFF.

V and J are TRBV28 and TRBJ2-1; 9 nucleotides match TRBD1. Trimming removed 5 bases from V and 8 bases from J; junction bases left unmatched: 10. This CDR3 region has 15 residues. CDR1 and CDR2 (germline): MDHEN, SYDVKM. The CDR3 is CASSTSGTGLHEQFF. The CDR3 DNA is TGTGCCAGCAGTACCTCCGGGACAGGGTTACATGAGCAGTTCTTC.

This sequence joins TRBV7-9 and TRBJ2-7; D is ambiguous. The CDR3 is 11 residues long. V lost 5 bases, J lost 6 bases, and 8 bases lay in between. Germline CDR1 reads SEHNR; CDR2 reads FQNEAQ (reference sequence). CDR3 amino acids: CASSHGSEQYF. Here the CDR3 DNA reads TGTGCCAGCAGCCACGGATCCGAGCAGTACTTC.

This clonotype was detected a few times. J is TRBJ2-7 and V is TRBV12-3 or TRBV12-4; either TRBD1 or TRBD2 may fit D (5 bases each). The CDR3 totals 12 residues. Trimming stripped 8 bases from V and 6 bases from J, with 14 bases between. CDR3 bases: TGTGCCAGCGGGGGAGACCCCCTCGAGCAGTACTTC. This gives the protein CASGGDPLEQYF.

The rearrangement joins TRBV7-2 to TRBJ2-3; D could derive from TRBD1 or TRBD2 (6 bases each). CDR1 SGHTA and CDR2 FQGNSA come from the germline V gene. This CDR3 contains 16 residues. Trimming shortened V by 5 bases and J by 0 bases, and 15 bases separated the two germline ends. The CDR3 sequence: CASSKQGLPSTDTQYF. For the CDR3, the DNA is TGTGCCAGCAGCAAACAGGGACTTCCTAGCACAGATACGCAGTATTTT.

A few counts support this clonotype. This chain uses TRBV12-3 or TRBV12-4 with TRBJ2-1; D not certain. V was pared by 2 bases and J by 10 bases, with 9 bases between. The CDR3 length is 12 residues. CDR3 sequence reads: CASSLPPLEQFF. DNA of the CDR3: TGTGCCAGCAGTTTACCCCCCCTAGAGCAGTTCTTC.

CDR3 in amino acids: CSASVGATEAFF. In DNA form, the CDR3 reads TGCAGCGCGTCGGTAGGGGCCACTGAAGCTTTCTTT. V gene TRBV29-1 combines with J gene TRBJ1-1, with D perhaps matching TRBD1 (5 bases). The CDR3 loop spans 12 amino acids. Germline-derived CDR1 and CDR2 are SQVTM and ANQGSEA. V lost 7 bases and J lost 4, with 13 bases in between.

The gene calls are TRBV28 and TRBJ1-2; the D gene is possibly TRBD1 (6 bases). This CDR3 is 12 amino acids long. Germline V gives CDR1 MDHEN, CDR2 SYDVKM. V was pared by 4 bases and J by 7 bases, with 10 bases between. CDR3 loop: CASSYYRAGYTF. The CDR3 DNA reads TGTGCCAGCAGTTACTACAGGGCTGGCTACACCTTC.

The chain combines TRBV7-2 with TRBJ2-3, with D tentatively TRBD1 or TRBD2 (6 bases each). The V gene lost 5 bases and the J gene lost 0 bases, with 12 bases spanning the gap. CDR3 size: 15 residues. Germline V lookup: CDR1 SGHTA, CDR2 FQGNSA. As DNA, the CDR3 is TGTGCCAGCAGCCCCCCGGGGGCTAGCACAGATACGCAGTATTTT. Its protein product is CASSPPGASTDTQYF.

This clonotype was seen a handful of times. The CDR3 loop is CASGGTSGSYNEQFF. CDR3 DNA: TGTGCCAGCGGGGGGACTAGCGGGAGCTACAATGAGCAGTTCTTC. The chain employs TRBV9 and TRBJ2-1, with TRBD2 identical over 14 bases. V gave up 7 bases and J gave up 3 bases; unmatched junction bases: 3. This CDR3 region has 15 residues. Germline lookup yields CDR1 SGDLS and CDR2 YYNGEE. Using reference TRBV9 and TRBJ2-1 for the parts outside the CDR3, the full variable domain is DSGVTQTPKHLITATGQRVTLRCSPRSGDLSVYWYQQSLDQGLQFLIQYYNGEERAKGNILERFSAQQFPDLHSELNLSSLELGDSALYFCASGGTSGSYNEQFFGPGTRLTVL.

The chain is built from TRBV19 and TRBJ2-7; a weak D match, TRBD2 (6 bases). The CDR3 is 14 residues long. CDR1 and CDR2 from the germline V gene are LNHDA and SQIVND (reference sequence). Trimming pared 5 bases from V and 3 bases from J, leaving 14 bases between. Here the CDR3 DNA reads TGTGCCAGTAGTTCACCTGACGGGAGCTACGAGCAGTACTTC. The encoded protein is CASSSPDGSYEQYF.

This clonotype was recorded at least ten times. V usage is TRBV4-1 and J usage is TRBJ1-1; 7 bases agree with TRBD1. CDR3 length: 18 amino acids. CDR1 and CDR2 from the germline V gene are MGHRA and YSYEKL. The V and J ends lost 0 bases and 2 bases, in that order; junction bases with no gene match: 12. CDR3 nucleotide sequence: TGCGCCAGCAGCCAAGAACCCCCGACTGGACAGGTAAACACTGAAGCTTTCTTT. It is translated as CASSQEPPTGQVNTEAFF.

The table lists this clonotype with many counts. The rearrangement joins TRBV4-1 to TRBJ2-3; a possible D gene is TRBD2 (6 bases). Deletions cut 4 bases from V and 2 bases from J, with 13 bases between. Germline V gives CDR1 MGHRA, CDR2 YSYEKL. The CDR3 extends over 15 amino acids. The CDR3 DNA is TGCGCCAGCAGCCCTTCCGGGAGCGTCACAGATACGCAGTATTTT. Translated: CASSPSGSVTDTQYF.

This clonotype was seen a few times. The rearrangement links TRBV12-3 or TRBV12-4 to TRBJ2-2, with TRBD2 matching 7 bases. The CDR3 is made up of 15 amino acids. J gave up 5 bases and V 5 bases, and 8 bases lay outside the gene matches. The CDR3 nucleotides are TGTGCCAGCAGTCCTGACTCGCGGGGGACCGGGGAGCTGTTTTTT. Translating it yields CASSPDSRGTGELFF.